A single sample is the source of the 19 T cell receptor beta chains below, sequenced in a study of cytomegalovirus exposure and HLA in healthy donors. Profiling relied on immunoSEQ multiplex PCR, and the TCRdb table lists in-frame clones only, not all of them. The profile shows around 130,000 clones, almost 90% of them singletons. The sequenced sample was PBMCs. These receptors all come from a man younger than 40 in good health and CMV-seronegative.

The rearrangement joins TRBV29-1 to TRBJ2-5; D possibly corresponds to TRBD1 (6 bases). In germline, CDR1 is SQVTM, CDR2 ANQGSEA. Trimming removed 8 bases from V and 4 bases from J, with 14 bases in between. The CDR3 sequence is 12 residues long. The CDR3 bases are TGCAGCCATAATGTGGGGGCAGAGACCCAGTACTTC. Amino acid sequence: CSHNVGAETQYF.

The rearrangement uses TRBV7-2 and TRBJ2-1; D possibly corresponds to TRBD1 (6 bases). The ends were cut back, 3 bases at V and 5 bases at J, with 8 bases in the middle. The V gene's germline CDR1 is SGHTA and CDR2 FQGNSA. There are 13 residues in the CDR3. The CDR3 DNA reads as TGTGCCAGCAGCTTCCAGGGGCACAATGAGCAGTTCTTC. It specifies CASSFQGHNEQFF.

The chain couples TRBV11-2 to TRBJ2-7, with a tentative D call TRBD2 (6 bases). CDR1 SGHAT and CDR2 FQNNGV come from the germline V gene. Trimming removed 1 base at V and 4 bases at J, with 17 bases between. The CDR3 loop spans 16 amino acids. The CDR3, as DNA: TGTGCCAGCAGCTTAGGGCGGGGCCCTGTCTTTTACGAGCAGTACTTC. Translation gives CASSLGRGPVFYEQYF.

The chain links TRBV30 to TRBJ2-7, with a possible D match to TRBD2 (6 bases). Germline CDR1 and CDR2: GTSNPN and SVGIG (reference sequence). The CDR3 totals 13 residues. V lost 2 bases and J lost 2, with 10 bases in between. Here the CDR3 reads CAWSSGYPYEQYF. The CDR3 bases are TGTGCCTGGAGTAGCGGGTACCCCTACGAGCAGTACTTC. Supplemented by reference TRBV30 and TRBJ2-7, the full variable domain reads SQTIHQWPATLVQPVGSPLSLECTVEGTSNPNLYWYRQAAGRGLQLLFYSVGIGQISSEVPQNLSASRPQDRQFILSSKKLLLSDSGFYLCAWSSGYPYEQYFGPGTRLTVT.

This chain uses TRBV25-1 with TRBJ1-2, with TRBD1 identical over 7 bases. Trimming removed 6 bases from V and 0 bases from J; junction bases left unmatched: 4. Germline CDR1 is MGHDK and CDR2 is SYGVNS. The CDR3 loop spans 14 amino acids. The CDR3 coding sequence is TGTGCCAGCAGCCGGGACAGCACTAACTATGGCTACACCTTC. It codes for CASSRDSTNYGYTF.

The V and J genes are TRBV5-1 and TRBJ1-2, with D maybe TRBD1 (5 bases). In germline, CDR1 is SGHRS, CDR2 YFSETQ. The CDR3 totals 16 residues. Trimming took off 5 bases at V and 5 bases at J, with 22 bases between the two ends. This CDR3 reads CASRPNPGGIVYGYTF. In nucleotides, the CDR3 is TGCGCCAGCAGACCGAACCCGGGGGGTATTGTTTATGGCTACACCTTC.

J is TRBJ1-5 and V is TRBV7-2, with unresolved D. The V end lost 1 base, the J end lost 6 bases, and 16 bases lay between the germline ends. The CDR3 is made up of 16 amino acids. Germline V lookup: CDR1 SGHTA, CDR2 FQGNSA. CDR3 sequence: CASSLVGVQRTQPQHF. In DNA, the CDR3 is TGTGCCAGCAGCTTAGTCGGAGTTCAGCGAACTCAGCCCCAGCATTTT.

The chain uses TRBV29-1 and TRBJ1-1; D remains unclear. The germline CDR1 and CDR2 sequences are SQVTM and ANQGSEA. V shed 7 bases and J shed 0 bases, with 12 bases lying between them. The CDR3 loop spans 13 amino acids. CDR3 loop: CSAEGRLNTEAFF. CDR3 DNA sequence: TGCAGCGCCGAGGGCAGACTGAACACTGAAGCTTTCTTT.

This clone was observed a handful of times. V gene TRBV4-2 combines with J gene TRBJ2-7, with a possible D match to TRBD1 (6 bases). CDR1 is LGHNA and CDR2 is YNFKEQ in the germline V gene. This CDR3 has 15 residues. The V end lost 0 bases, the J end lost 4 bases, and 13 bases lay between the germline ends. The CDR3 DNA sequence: TGTGCCAGCAGCCAAGAACAGGGCATCATTTACGAGCAGTACTTC. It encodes CASSQEQGIIYEQYF.

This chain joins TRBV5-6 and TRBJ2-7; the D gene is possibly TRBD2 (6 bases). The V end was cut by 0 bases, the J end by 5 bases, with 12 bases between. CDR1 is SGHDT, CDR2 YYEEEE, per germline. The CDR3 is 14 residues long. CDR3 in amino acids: CASSLGSGWDEQYF. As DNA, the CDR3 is TGTGCCAGCAGCTTGGGTAGCGGTTGGGACGAGCAGTACTTC.

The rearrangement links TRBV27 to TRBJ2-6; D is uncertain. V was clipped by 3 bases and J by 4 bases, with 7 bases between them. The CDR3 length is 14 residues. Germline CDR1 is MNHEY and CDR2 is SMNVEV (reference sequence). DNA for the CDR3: TGTGCCAGCAGTTTCTCCGGGGGGGCCAACGTCCTGACTTTC. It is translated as CASSFSGGANVLTF.

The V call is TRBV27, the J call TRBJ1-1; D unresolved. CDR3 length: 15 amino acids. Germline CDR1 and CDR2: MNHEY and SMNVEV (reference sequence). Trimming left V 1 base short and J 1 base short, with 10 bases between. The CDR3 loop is CASSLFGLANTEAFF. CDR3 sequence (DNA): TGTGCCAGCAGTTTATTCGGGTTGGCGAACACTGAAGCTTTCTTT.

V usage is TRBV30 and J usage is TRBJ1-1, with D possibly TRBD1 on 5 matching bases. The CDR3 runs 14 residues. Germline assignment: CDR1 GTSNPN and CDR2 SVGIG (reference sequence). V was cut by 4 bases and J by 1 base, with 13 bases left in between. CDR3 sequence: CAWNPRQRNTEAFF. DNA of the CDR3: TGTGCCTGGAACCCCAGACAGAGGAACACTGAAGCTTTCTTT. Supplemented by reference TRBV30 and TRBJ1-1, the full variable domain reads SQTIHQWPATLVQPVGSPLSLECTVEGTSNPNLYWYRQAAGRGLQLLFYSVGIGQISSEVPQNLSASRPQDRQFILSSKKLLLSDSGFYLCAWNPRQRNTEAFFGQGTRLTVV.

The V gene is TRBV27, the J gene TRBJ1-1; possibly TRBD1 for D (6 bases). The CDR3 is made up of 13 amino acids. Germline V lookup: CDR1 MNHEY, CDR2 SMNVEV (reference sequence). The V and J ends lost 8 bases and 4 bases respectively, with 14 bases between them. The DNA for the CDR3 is TGTGCCAGCCGGAAGGGGGGGGGCACTGAAGCTTTCTTT. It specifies CASRKGGGTEAFF.

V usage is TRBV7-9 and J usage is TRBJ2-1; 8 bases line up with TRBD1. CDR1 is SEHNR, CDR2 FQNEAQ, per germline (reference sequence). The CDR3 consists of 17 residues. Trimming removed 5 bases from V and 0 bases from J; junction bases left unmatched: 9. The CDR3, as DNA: TGTGCCAGCAGCCCTATCATGGGACAGGACTCCTACAATGAGCAGTTCTTC. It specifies CASSPIMGQDSYNEQFF.

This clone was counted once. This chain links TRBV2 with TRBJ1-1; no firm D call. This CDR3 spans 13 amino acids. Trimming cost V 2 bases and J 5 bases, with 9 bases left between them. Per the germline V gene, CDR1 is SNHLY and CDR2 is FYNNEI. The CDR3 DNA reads TGTGCCAGCAGTGAAAGGAGGACGACTGAAGCTTTCTTT. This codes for CASSERRTTEAFF.

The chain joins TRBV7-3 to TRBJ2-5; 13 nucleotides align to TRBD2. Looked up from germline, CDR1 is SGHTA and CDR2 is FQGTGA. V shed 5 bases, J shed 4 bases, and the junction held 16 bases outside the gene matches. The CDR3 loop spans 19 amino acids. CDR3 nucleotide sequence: TGTGCCAGCAGCGAAGGGAAACTAGCGGGAGGGCTTTTCGGAGAGACCCAGTACTTC. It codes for CASSEGKLAGGLFGETQYF. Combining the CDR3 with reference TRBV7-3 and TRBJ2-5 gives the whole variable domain GAGVSQTPSNKVTEKGKYVELRCDPISGHTALYWYRQSLGQGPEFLIYFQGTGAADDSGLPNDRFFAVRPEGSVSTLKIQRTERGDSAVYLCASSEGKLAGGLFGETQYFGPGTRLLVL.

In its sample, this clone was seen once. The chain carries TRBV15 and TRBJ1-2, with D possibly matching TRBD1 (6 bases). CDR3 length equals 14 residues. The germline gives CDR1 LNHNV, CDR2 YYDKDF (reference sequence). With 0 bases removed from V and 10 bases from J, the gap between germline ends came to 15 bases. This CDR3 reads CATSRDLEQGPYTF. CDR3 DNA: TGTGCCACCAGCAGAGATTTGGAGCAGGGGCCCTACACCTTC.

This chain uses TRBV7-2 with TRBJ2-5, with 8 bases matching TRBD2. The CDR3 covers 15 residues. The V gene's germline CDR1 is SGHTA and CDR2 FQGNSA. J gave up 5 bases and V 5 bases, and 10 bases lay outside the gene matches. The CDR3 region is CASSPVGTRGETQYF. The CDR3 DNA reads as TGTGCCAGCAGCCCCGTGGGGACTAGGGGGGAGACCCAGTACTTC.